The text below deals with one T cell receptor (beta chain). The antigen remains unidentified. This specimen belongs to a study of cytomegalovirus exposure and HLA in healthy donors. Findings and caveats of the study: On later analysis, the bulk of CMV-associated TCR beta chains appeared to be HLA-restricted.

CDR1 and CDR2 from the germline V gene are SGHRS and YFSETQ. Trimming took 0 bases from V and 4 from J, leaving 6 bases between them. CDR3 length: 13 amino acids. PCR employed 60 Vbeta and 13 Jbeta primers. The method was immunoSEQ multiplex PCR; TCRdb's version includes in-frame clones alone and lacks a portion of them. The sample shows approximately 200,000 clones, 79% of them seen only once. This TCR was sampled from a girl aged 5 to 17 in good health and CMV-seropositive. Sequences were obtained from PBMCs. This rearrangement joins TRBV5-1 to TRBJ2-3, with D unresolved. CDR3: CASSLDPADTQYF. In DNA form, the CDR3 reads TGCGCCAGCAGCTTGGACCCGGCAGATACGCAGTATTTT.